Below, one T cell receptor (beta chain) is given with its context. It has no known antigen specificity. No much larger clone is present one base from it, and per-base qualities are unavailable. The donors were roughly 39 Caucasian individuals from Russia, aged roughly 6 to 90 years, who were systemically healthy. Each donor gave roughly 9 milliliters of peripheral blood, drawn into EDTA-treated Vacutainer tubes. Ficoll-Paque density-gradient centrifugation was used to isolate PBMCs, with at least 7 million obtained per sample. Total RNA, at least 6 micrograms per sample, was extracted from PBMCs with Trizol reagent. Naive CD45RAhigh/CD27high T cell percentages were measured by flow cytometry on a PBMC aliquot from every donor. CDR3 length: 16 amino acids, cysteine to phenylalanine. The entry retains the CDR3 DNA only, 48 bases that are in frame from base 1. These data come from a study of blood T cells in healthy people across ages (dated by TCRdb to between 2015 and 2017). Background for the entire study: Template switching captured roughly one uniquely barcoded TCR beta cDNA molecule per two T cells in model experiments. Using the same blood draw, the study looked at two additional independent replicas of 1 million unique cDNA reads for two donors, one aged 18 to 30 and the other aged 80 or older. Donors were grouped into four age groups: young (average roughly 16 years), middle-aged (about 40), aged (roughly 62) and long-lived (82). To track age-related changes in TCR beta repertoire diversity, the study relied on deep sequencing normalized with unique cDNA molecular identifiers. To avoid experimental bias, donors of different ages were spread randomly across the sequencing lanes. The full study reports these points: Because the CMV infection status of the donors was unknown, age-related changes in expanded clonotypes may potentially have been confounded. The percentage of naive T cells measured by flow cytometry correlated strongly with observed TCR beta diversity. Compared with the aged group, the long-lived group had more naive CD4+ T cells, fewer expanded clones and increased TCR diversity, suggesting age selection. Total diversity estimates from one million sequenced T cells were considered lower bounds and underestimates. Observed TCR beta diversity per million T cells fell roughly linearly with age, and a significant reduction was already apparent by age around 40. Bulk unsorted PBMC profiling prevented conclusive comparison of naive and antigen-experienced compartments.

Library preparation employed 5' RACE. TCRdb names Illumina HiSeq 2500 as the instrument used. A second PCR of roughly 6 to 11 cycles was run with a J-beta primer mix and a sample-barcoded 5' primer. A template-switch 5' adaptor carrying 12 random nucleotides introduced a unique molecular identifier onto each TCR beta cDNA molecule. At least 2.5 million CDR3-containing paired-end reads were obtained from each sample. First-strand cDNA was synthesized from all RNA with the Mint cDNA synthesis kit, primed by a TRBC-specific oligonucleotide. All cDNA was treated with uracil-DNA glycosylase and then went through a first 18-cycle PCR with the universal primers M1SS and BC2_uni_R. Concerning the study's data processing: Each sample was normalized by randomly selecting 1 million high-quality reads, each carrying a distinct molecular identifier. Instead of being binned into consensus sequences, reads that shared molecular identifiers were thrown out. MiTCR, set to a Q25 quality threshold and the strictest error-elimination algorithm, was used for CDR3 identification, clonotype clustering and error correction. Lower-bound total TCR beta diversity was estimated with a nonparametric unseen species model using Euler transformation. The public reads were run again by TCRdb, first through fastp at Q25 and then through MiXCR, and only productive beta chains were kept. Every entry covers one CDR3 protein and lists the most common genes and DNA from its rows. The V and J calls here are based on TCRdb, not the publication. In this sample the table shows 1.5 million or so distinct CDR3 sequences, 35% to 45% of which occur a single time. The ten largest clones take up over 3.5% of the sample.

The receptor's source is a woman aged 18-29 years in good health. The chain is encoded by TRBV21-1 joined to TRBJ2-3; the table calls TRBD2, which could not be checked here. TRBV21-1 is labeled a pseudogene. Specimen: blood. The nucleotide sequence reads TGTGCCACTTCTAGTCTTCGGGCAGGTCACACAGATACGCAGTATTTT. Its product reads: CATSSLRAGHTDTQYF.